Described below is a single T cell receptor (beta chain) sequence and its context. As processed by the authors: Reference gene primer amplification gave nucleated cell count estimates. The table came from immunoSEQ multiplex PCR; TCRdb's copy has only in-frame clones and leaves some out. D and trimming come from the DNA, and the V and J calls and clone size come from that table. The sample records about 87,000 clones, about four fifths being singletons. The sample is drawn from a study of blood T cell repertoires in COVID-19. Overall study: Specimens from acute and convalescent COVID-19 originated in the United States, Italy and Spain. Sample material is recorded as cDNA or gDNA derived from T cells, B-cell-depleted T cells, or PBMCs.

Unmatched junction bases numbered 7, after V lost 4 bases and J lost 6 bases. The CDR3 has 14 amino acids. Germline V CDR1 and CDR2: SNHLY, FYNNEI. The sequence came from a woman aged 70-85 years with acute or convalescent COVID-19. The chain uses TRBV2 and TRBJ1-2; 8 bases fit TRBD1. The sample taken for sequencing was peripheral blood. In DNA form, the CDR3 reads TGTGCCAGCAGTGCAGGGGGCAGCGTTGATGGCTACACCTTC. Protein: CASSAGGSVDGYTF.